The 32 T cell receptor beta chains below all came from one sample that was sequenced in a study of shared clonotypes between healthy human individuals. Here immunoSEQ multiplex PCR was the method, and the copy in TCRdb shows in-frame clones only, minus some. Among some 980,000 clones listed, 60% to 85% were seen once. The material sequenced was memory CD4+ T cells sorted from blood. Subset indicated: CD45RA-negative fraction. The receptors derive from a man aged 18 to 29 in good health.

The chain joins TRBV5-4 to TRBJ2-1; 8 bases match TRBD1. The germline V gene has CDR1 SGHNT and CDR2 YYREEE (reference sequence). This CDR3 region has 14 residues. Trimming removed 4 bases from V and 8 bases from J; junction bases left unmatched: 8. The CDR3 loop is CASSRWTGSHEQFF. DNA of the CDR3: TGTGCCAGCAGCCGATGGACAGGGAGTCATGAGCAGTTCTTC.

The rearrangement uses TRBV11-2 and TRBJ2-5; D unclear. CDR3 length: 15 residues. CDR1 is SGHAT and CDR2 is FQNNGV in the germline V gene. The V end was cut by 2 bases, the J end by 4 bases, with 14 bases between. Here the CDR3 DNA reads TGTGCCAGCAGCTTATCGGCCAGCCCGGGAGAGACCCAGTACTTC. Protein sequence: CASSLSASPGETQYF.

This clone was counted only a few times. The identical CDR3 is also encoded by other nucleotide sequences in the sample. The chain couples TRBV27 to TRBJ1-5; D gene uncertain. V lost 2 bases, J lost 7 bases, and 6 bases lay in between. The V gene's germline CDR1 is MNHEY and CDR2 SMNVEV (reference sequence). This CDR3 is 12 amino acids long. CDR3 in amino acids: CASSLMGQPQHF. CDR3 coding DNA: TGTGCCAGCAGTTTAATGGGCCAGCCCCAGCATTTT.

The CDR3 coding sequence is TGCGCCAGCAGCTTGTCGTCGGGGGACACTGAAGCTTTCTTT. Translated: CASSLSSGDTEAFF. The chain recombines TRBV5-1 with TRBJ1-1, with D perhaps matching TRBD1 (5 bases). CDR3 size: 14 residues. The ends were cut back, 1 base at V and 3 bases at J, with 10 bases in the middle. From germline, CDR1 is SGHRS and CDR2 YFSETQ.

The gene calls are TRBV30 and TRBJ1-4; TRBD1 agrees at 12 bases. The V segment lost 5 bases and the J segment 1 base; nucleotides outside the gene matches: 2. This CDR3 contains 15 residues. The V gene's germline CDR1 is GTSNPN and CDR2 SVGIG (reference sequence). CDR3 nucleotides: TGTGCCTGGGGGACAGGGGGCGTAACTAATGAAAAACTGTTTTTT. Residues: CAWGTGGVTNEKLFF.

As concerns this clone: At one boundary the junction diverges from the germline segment, which might be a read error. The rearrangement links TRBV7-7 to TRBJ2-1, with 7 bases matching TRBD2. This CDR3 has 13 amino acids. Looked up from germline, CDR1 is SSHAT and CDR2 is FNYEAQ (reference sequence). CDR3 bases: TGTGCTAGCAGCTGGGGGGGAGATGGTGAGCAGTTCTTC. It codes for CASSWGGDGEQFF.

As for this clone: Other DNA sequences of this sample code for an identical CDR3. This chain connects TRBV30 to TRBJ1-6, with D unresolved. V shed 4 bases and J shed 6 bases, with 10 bases lying between them. Germline V CDR1 and CDR2: GTSNPN, SVGIG (reference sequence). The CDR3 length is 13 residues. CDR3 amino acids: CAWTGEFNSPLHF. CDR3 sequence (DNA): TGTGCCTGGACTGGGGAATTTAATTCACCCCTCCACTTT.

The rearrangement links TRBV11-1 to TRBJ1-1; TRBD1 is a possible D gene (5 bases). Per germline, CDR1 SGHAT and CDR2 FQDESV (reference sequence). CDR3 size: 14 residues. V was clipped by 3 bases and J by 0 bases, with 8 bases between them. As DNA, the CDR3 is TGTGCCAGCAGCTTCCTGGGGCTGAACACTGAAGCTTTCTTT. It yields the protein CASSFLGLNTEAFF.

This rearrangement joins TRBV5-1 to TRBJ2-1; D gene unclear. The CDR3 has 14 amino acids. Between the trimmed V and J ends, which lost 4 bases and 5 bases, there was a span of 13 bases. Germline values: CDR1 SGHRS, CDR2 YFSETQ. The CDR3 nucleotides read TGCGCCAGCAGCCCAGGACCCGGAAACAATGAGCAGTTCTTC. Translated: CASSPGPGNNEQFF.

The J gene is TRBJ2-5, the V gene TRBV4-1; the match to TRBD2 covers 7 bases. This CDR3 region has 16 residues. V shed 0 bases and J 5 bases; nucleotides not matched to a gene: 9. Per the germline V gene, CDR1 is MGHRA and CDR2 is YSYEKL. CDR3 in amino acids: CASSQDQVGGPETQYF. The CDR3, as DNA: TGCGCCAGCAGCCAAGATCAGGTGGGAGGGCCTGAGACCCAGTACTTC.

This clone was seen just once. The rearrangement links TRBV6-6 to TRBJ1-1; a possible D gene is TRBD1 (6 bases). The germline V gene has CDR1 MNHNY and CDR2 SVGAGI (reference sequence). The CDR3 consists of 15 residues. V dropped 4 bases and J dropped 2 bases, with 14 bases sitting between them. CDR3 loop: CASSSGGAYNTEAFF. The CDR3 coding sequence is TGTGCCAGCAGTTCGGGGGGCGCATATAACACTGAAGCTTTCTTT.

The CDR3 bases are TGTGCCAGCAGCCTCGGACAGTTCAACACTGAAGCTTTCTTT. Its protein is CASSLGQFNTEAFF. The chain combines TRBV5-4 with TRBJ1-1, with D possibly TRBD1 on 6 matching bases. Germline V gives CDR1 SGHNT, CDR2 YYREEE (reference sequence). The CDR3 sequence is 14 residues long. Trimming removed 4 bases at V and 2 bases at J, with 12 bases between.

The rearrangement uses TRBV5-8 and TRBJ1-3, with 11 positions matching TRBD1. Germline V lookup: CDR1 SGHTS, CDR2 YDEGEE. CDR3 length: 16 amino acids. The V gene end was trimmed by 1 base and the J gene end by 2 bases; junction bases not matched to a gene: 2. CDR3 sequence (DNA): TGTGCCAGCAGCTTGATGGGACAGGGGGCTGGAAACACCATATATTTT. Encoded protein: CASSLMGQGAGNTIYF.

The genes are TRBV19 and TRBJ1-5, with D unclear. The V gene lost 4 bases and the J gene lost 6 bases, with 10 bases spanning the gap. CDR1 is LNHDA, CDR2 SQIVND, per germline (reference sequence). CDR3 length: 13 amino acids. DNA of the CDR3: TGTGCCAGTAGTACGAAATGGAGTCAGCCCCAGCATTTT. Residues: CASSTKWSQPQHF.

V usage is TRBV11-2 and J usage is TRBJ2-5, with D possibly called TRBD1 or TRBD2 (5 bases each). Per germline, CDR1 SGHAT and CDR2 FQNNGV. This CDR3 region has 16 residues. V lost 5 bases, J lost 5 bases, and 21 bases lay in between. CDR3: CASSLRLPRGTETQYF. The DNA for the CDR3 is TGTGCCAGCAGCCTTAGGTTGCCCCGGGGCACGGAGACCCAGTACTTC.

In its sample, this clone was seen a few times. The rearrangement links TRBV30 to TRBJ2-5; the D gene is possibly TRBD2 (5 bases). The J call may be incorrect, as the DNA end agrees better with TRBJ2-7. From germline, CDR1 is GTSNPN and CDR2 SVGIG (reference sequence). CDR3 length: 13 amino acids. Here the CDR3 DNA reads TGTGCCTGGAGTGTCGCAGGAGGCTACGAGCAGTACTTC. Protein sequence: CAWSVAGGYEQYF.

This clone was detected only a few times. V gene TRBV5-4 combines with J gene TRBJ1-6; a weak D match, TRBD1 (5 bases). Germline CDR1 SGHNT, CDR2 YYREEE (reference sequence). The CDR3 is 15 amino acids. Between the trimmed V and J ends, which lost 4 bases and 8 bases, there was a span of 16 bases. CDR3 protein: CASSPGRSRDSPLHF. The CDR3 nucleotides are TGTGCCAGCAGCCCCGGACGGAGCAGGGATTCACCCCTCCACTTT.

The chain employs TRBV10-1 and TRBJ2-7; D remains unclear. V was trimmed by 3 bases and J by 0 bases, leaving 3 bases between them. The V gene's germline CDR1 is WNHNN and CDR2 SYGVQD (reference sequence). The CDR3 sequence is 12 residues long. CDR3 amino acids: CASSDSSYEQYF. The CDR3 region has the DNA TGCGCCAGCAGTGACAGCTCCTACGAGCAGTACTTC.

J is TRBJ2-1 and V is TRBV7-9; unclear D gene. Germline V gene data show CDR1 as SEHNR and CDR2 as FQNEAQ (reference sequence). This CDR3 contains 16 residues. Trimming removed 5 bases from V and 0 bases from J, with 14 bases in between. The CDR3 DNA sequence: TGTGCCAGCAGCCCGTATGGGTCGAGCTCCTACAATGAGCAGTTCTTC. Amino acid sequence: CASSPYGSSSYNEQFF.

The chain couples TRBV7-9 to TRBJ2-1; 9 bases map to TRBD2. Germline assignment: CDR1 SEHNR and CDR2 FQNEAQ (reference sequence). The CDR3 contains 18 residues. Losses at the gene ends were 5 bases for V and 10 bases for J; bases not matched to a gene: 21. In DNA form, the CDR3 reads TGTGCCAGCAGCCCGGCCACCACTTATGGCGGGAGGGCCGGGGAGCAGTTCTTC. It codes for CASSPATTYGGRAGEQFF.

The rearrangement links TRBV6-1 to TRBJ2-6, with 10 bases fitting TRBD2. Trimming at V came to 6 bases and at J to 0 bases, leaving 5 bases not matched to a gene. Germline CDR1 and CDR2: MNHNS and SASEGT. CDR3 length: 17 residues. This chain's CDR3 is CASRELAGSSGANVLTF. For the CDR3, the DNA is TGTGCCAGCAGGGAACTAGCGGGGTCCTCTGGGGCCAACGTCCTGACTTTC.

The rearrangement links TRBV7-6 to TRBJ2-3, with a possible D match to TRBD2 (6 bases). Germline V gene lookup returns CDR1 SGHVS and CDR2 FNYEAQ. V was trimmed by 4 bases and J by 2 bases, leaving 13 bases between them. The CDR3 loop spans 15 amino acids. The CDR3 here is CASSSQVADTDTQYF. DNA for the CDR3: TGTGCCAGCAGCTCACAAGTAGCGGACACAGATACGCAGTATTTT.

The J gene is TRBJ1-5, the V gene TRBV29-1; D uncertain. The CDR3 totals 14 residues. CDR1 and CDR2 from the germline V gene are SQVTM and ANQGSEA. The germline V and J ends were trimmed by 5 bases and 1 base, with 12 bases remaining between them. The CDR3 DNA sequence: TGCAGCGTTCGGCTCGGATCCAGCAATCAGCCCCAGCATTTT. It yields the protein CSVRLGSSNQPQHF.

The genes are TRBV7-2 and TRBJ2-1; TRBD1 is a possible D gene (6 bases). Deletions cut 5 bases from V and 7 bases from J, with 15 bases between. The CDR3 consists of 14 residues. CDR1 is SGHTA, CDR2 FQGNSA, per germline. The CDR3 bases are TGTGCCAGCAGCCCATCAGGGGCTATTAATGAGCAGTTCTTC. Protein product: CASSPSGAINEQFF.

The V and J genes are TRBV6-6 and TRBJ1-2; TRBD1 matches 7 bases. The CDR3 runs 13 residues. The germline gives CDR1 MNHNY, CDR2 SVGAGI (reference sequence). Losses at the gene ends were 4 bases for V and 7 bases for J; bases not matched to a gene: 6. CDR3 loop: CASSSNDRAGYTF. CDR3 DNA sequence: TGTGCCAGCAGTTCCAACGACAGGGCTGGCTACACCTTC.

The CDR3 spells CASSPPGTGTRGYTF. DNA of the CDR3: TGTGCCAGCTCACCGCCCGGGACAGGGACGAGAGGCTACACCTTC. The chain uses TRBV18 and TRBJ1-2; TRBD1 agrees at 9 bases. The J segment lost 8 bases and the V segment lost 3 bases, leaving 10 bases of the junction unmatched. CDR3 length: 15 residues. The V gene's germline CDR1 is KGHSH and CDR2 LQKENI.

This chain uses TRBV30 with TRBJ2-7; the match to TRBD1 covers 11 bases. This CDR3 contains 16 residues. Looked up from germline, CDR1 is GTSNPN and CDR2 is SVGIG (reference sequence). Trimming at V came to 2 bases and at J to 7 bases, leaving 13 bases not matched to a gene. The CDR3 DNA reads as TGTGCCTGGAGTACTGGACAGGGGGCATTATCGGGGGAGCAGTACTTC. Protein: CAWSTGQGALSGEQYF.

The gene calls are TRBV14 and TRBJ2-2, with TRBD2 matching over 12 bases. The V gene's germline CDR1 is SGHDN and CDR2 FVKESK. The CDR3 covers 16 residues. J was trimmed by 4 bases and V by 4 bases; bases with no gene match: 4. CDR3 in amino acids: CASSPRLAGVTGELFF. CDR3 DNA sequence: TGTGCCAGCAGCCCCCGACTAGCGGGGGTCACCGGGGAGCTGTTTTTT. The full variable domain, rest sourced from reference TRBV14 and TRBJ2-2, is EAGVTQFPSHSVIEKGQTVTLRCDPISGHDNLYWYRRVMGKEIKFLLHFVKESKQDESGMPNNRFLAERTGGTYSTLKVQPAELEDSGVYFCASSPRLAGVTGELFFGEGSRLTVL.

This clone was seen a handful of times. The rearrangement joins TRBV18 to TRBJ1-1; D call uncertain. V lost 2 bases, J lost 3 bases, and 13 bases lay in between. Germline V gene sequence: CDR1 KGHSH, CDR2 LQKENI. The CDR3 sequence is 15 residues long. The CDR3, as DNA: TGTGCCAGCTCACCAGCGGCGGGATGGGACACTGAAGCTTTCTTT. Protein product: CASSPAAGWDTEAFF.

This clone was seen ten or more times. Other DNA variants within this sample encode the same CDR3. The chain employs TRBV20-1 and TRBJ1-2; no clear D gene. The CDR3 runs 10 residues. Germline assignment: CDR1 DFQATT and CDR2 SNEGSKA (reference sequence). V lost 3 bases, J lost 7 bases, and 6 bases lay in between. Written as DNA, the CDR3 is TGCAGTGCTAGCCGGAGTGGCTACACCTTC. Protein: CSASRSGYTF.

The chain recombines TRBV21-1 with TRBJ1-5; the DNA was not compared with TRBD1, the D call given in the table. TRBV21-1 is recorded as a pseudogene. The CDR3 totals 19 residues. CDR3 DNA: TGTGCCAGCAGCAAAAATCCTTACCCTGGCAGGGAAGGGGATCAGCCCCAGCATTTT. It specifies CASSKNPYPGREGDQPQHF.

The CDR3 sequence: CASSRDFTSGANVLTF. CDR3 nucleotides: TGTGCCAGCAGCCGCGATTTTACCTCTGGGGCCAACGTCCTGACTTTC. V and J are TRBV4-2 and TRBJ2-6; unclear D gene. V was shortened by 4 bases and J by 0 bases, with 10 bases between the two germline ends. The germline V gene has CDR1 LGHNA and CDR2 YNFKEQ. The CDR3 has 16 residues.